A selection of T cell receptor beta chains follows, all from one sample in a study of shared clonotypes between healthy human individuals. The repertoire was sequenced with immunoSEQ multiplex PCR; TCRdb's copy has only in-frame clones and lacks some. The repertoire holds some 1.1 million clones, with approximately 75% as singletons. What was sequenced was memory CD4+ T cells from PBMCs. The receptors stem from a man between 18 and 29 years old in good health. Some clones in this sample may be carry-over from other donors' samples. CDR3s include the opening cysteine and the closing phenylalanine or tryptophan. Fields, in order: clone size, D gene, V gene, J gene, CDR3 DNA, CDR3 protein. A D gene is named only where the DNA matches it firmly. Some rows have no size entry. The others give once, few or many, or a class for an expanded clone.

clone size: .; D gene: .; V gene: TRBV18; J gene: TRBJ2-7; CDR3 DNA: TGTGCCAGCTCACCGAGGGGAGCCTACGAGCAGTACTTC; CDR3 protein: CASSPRGAYEQYF
clone size: few; D gene: .; V gene: TRBV15; J gene: TRBJ1-5; CDR3 DNA: TGTGCCACCAGCAGAGGCAGGGATCAGCCCCAGCATTTT; CDR3 protein: CATSRGRDQPQHF
clone size: .; D gene: .; V gene: TRBV6-1; J gene: TRBJ2-3; CDR3 DNA: TGTGCCAGCGGGCGAGGAACCGGGAGCACAGATACGCAGTATTTT; CDR3 protein: CASGRGTGSTDTQYF
clone size: once; D gene: TRBD1; V gene: TRBV18; J gene: TRBJ2-7; CDR3 DNA: TGTGCCAGCTCACCAGACGCAGGGGGCAGTGTCGGGCAGTACTTC; CDR3 protein: CASSPDAGGSVGQYF
clone size: .; D gene: TRBD1; V gene: TRBV28; J gene: TRBJ1-5; CDR3 DNA: TGTGCCAGCAGTTCTGGGGGACAGTCTAGCAATCAGCCCCAGCATTTT; CDR3 protein: CASSSGGQSSNQPQHF
clone size: .; D gene: .; V gene: TRBV28; J gene: TRBJ2-3; CDR3 DNA: TGTGCCAGCAGTCTGTCAGATACGCAGTATTTT; CDR3 protein: CASSLSDTQYF
clone size: .; D gene: .; V gene: TRBV6-5; J gene: TRBJ2-1; CDR3 DNA: TGTGCCAGCAGTTACTCCCATCAGGGTCGAAATGAGCAGTTCTTC; CDR3 protein: CASSYSHQGRNEQFF
clone size: once; D gene: .; V gene: TRBV5-5; J gene: TRBJ2-7; CDR3 DNA: TGTGCCAGCAGCTTGCGAGGTGAGGGCTTCTACGAGCAGTACTTC; CDR3 protein: CASSLRGEGFYEQYF
clone size: .; D gene: TRBD1; V gene: TRBV7-3; J gene: TRBJ1-3; CDR3 DNA: TGTGCCAGCAGCTCACAGGGGGCCGCTGGAAACACCATATATTTT; CDR3 protein: CASSSQGAAGNTIYF
clone size: .; D gene: TRBD1; V gene: TRBV19; J gene: TRBJ2-7; CDR3 DNA: TGTGCCAGTAGTACGCGGACAGGGTACTACGAGCAGTACTTC; CDR3 protein: CASSTRTGYYEQYF
clone size: few; D gene: TRBD1; V gene: TRBV10-3; J gene: TRBJ1-2; CDR3 DNA: TGTGCCACCACCCGACAGGGGAGCGGCTACACCTTC; CDR3 protein: CATTRQGSGYTF
clone size: .; D gene: .; V gene: TRBV5-4; J gene: TRBJ2-5; CDR3 DNA: TGTGCCAGCAGCTTGGTTTCGGGAGCAGAGACCCAGTACTTC; CDR3 protein: CASSLVSGAETQYF
clone size: .; D gene: TRBD1; V gene: TRBV28; J gene: TRBJ2-1; CDR3 DNA: TGTGCCAGCAGAACAGGGGAGTCCTACAATGAGCAGTTCTTC; CDR3 protein: CASRTGESYNEQFF
clone size: .; D gene: .; V gene: TRBV10-3; J gene: TRBJ1-2; CDR3 DNA: TGTGCCATCAGTGAGTCCCTGACGCAGGGTAGGGGTTCTTTCTATGGCTACACCTTC; CDR3 protein: CAISESLTQGRGSFYGYTF
clone size: .; D gene: .; V gene: TRBV28; J gene: TRBJ2-7; CDR3 DNA: TGTGCCAGCAGCCCCGGGGGCTACGAGCAGTACTTC; CDR3 protein: CASSPGGYEQYF
clone size: .; D gene: .; V gene: TRBV11-2; J gene: TRBJ1-2; CDR3 DNA: TGTGCCAGCAGCTTTAACAGGGCCACCGGTGGCTACACCTTC; CDR3 protein: CASSFNRATGGYTF
clone size: .; D gene: .; V gene: TRBV4-1; J gene: TRBJ1-3; CDR3 DNA: TGCGCCAGCAGCCAAGGCGTGGGGCCTGGAAACACCATATATTTT; CDR3 protein: CASSQGVGPGNTIYF
clone size: .; D gene: .; V gene: TRBV25-1; J gene: TRBJ1-2; CDR3 DNA: TGTGCCAGCACCGCGGCGGGGGGAGCGTTCTTC; CDR3 protein: CASTAAGGAFF
clone size: many; D gene: .; V gene: TRBV28; J gene: TRBJ1-5; CDR3 DNA: TGTGCCAGCAGTTTCTCGGAGACCGACCATCAGCCCCAGCATTTT; CDR3 protein: CASSFSETDHQPQHF
clone size: .; D gene: .; V gene: TRBV6-1; J gene: TRBJ1-6; CDR3 DNA: TGTGCCAGCAGTGTGTCCTTGGGCTCACCCCTCCACTTT; CDR3 protein: CASSVSLGSPLHF
clone size: .; D gene: .; V gene: TRBV28; J gene: TRBJ2-1; CDR3 DNA: TGTGCCAGCAGTCCACGACTGGACAATGAGCAGTTCTTC; CDR3 protein: CASSPRLDNEQFF
clone size: .; D gene: .; V gene: TRBV28; J gene: TRBJ2-7; CDR3 DNA: TGTGCCAGCAGTGAAGTAGTTGCAGTGTATGGGAGCTCCTACGAGCAGTACTTC; CDR3 protein: CASSEVVAVYGSSYEQYF
clone size: .; D gene: .; V gene: TRBV28; J gene: TRBJ2-4; CDR3 DNA: TGTGCCAGCAACTACGGGGCGGCCAAAAACATTCAGTACTTC; CDR3 protein: CASNYGAAKNIQYF
clone size: .; D gene: TRBD2; V gene: TRBV12-5; J gene: TRBJ2-1; CDR3 DNA: TGTGCTAGTGGTTTGGGACTAGCGGAGAACAATGAGCAGTTCTTC; CDR3 protein: CASGLGLAENNEQFF